Listed here are 18 T cell receptor beta chains from one sample, sequenced in a study of CD8+CD57+ T cells in acquired aplastic anemia. All sequencing subjects had displayed CD8+CD57+ cell expansion on flow cytometry. Profiles of TCR beta VDJ and CDR3 were generated from a genomic DNA template. Each CDR3 protein is one row after TCRdb ran MiXCR on the reads. The sample includes around 290,000 distinct CDR3 sequences, roughly 59% of them seen just once. The sequencing input was sorted CD4+, CD8+, or CD8+CD57+ T cells (not recorded which) from PBMCs. The receptor set was obtained from a human donor with aplastic anemia.

The J gene is TRBJ2-7, the V gene TRBV7-8, with D possibly being TRBD1 (7 bases). The germline gives CDR1 SGHVS, CDR2 FQNEAQ. Trimming removed 5 bases from V and 7 bases from J, with 18 bases in between. The CDR3 runs to 14 residues. The DNA of the CDR3 is TGTGCCAGCAGCAAGACAGGGCGGGGTGGGGAGCAGTACTTC. Encoded protein: CASSKTGRGGEQYF.

Comments on this clonotype: The conserved final phenylalanine or tryptophan is absent from the CDR3, which likely points to a read error. The chain joins TRBV28 to TRBJ1-5; D gene uncertain. CDR1 MDHEN and CDR2 SYDVKM come from the germline V gene. V was pared by 8 bases and J by 3 bases, with 11 bases between. This CDR3 region has 13 residues. The DNA of the CDR3 is TGTGCCAGCCCCCGACGGTCCAATCAGCCCCAGCATTTA. It encodes CASPRRSNQPQHL.

The V call is TRBV11-2, the J call TRBJ2-2; 14 bases fit TRBD2. The CDR3 sequence is 20 residues long. Germline V CDR1 and CDR2: SGHAT, FQNNGV. V lost 5 bases, J lost 1 base, and 12 bases stayed unmatched. The CDR3 loop is CASSAGLAGAGGLNTGELFF. DNA of the CDR3: TGTGCCAGCAGCGCGGGACTAGCGGGGGCCGGCGGATTGAACACCGGGGAGCTGTTTTTT.

Points on this clonotype: The junction does not match germline at one end; this may be a read error. The chain is built from TRBV29-1 and TRBJ1-2; tentative D call: TRBD1 (6 bases). Per germline, CDR1 SQVTM and CDR2 ANQGSEA. The CDR3 runs to 14 residues. CDR3 DNA sequence: TGCAGCGTTGGTAGTGAGACAGGCCGCGGGGGCTTCACCTTC. It is translated as CSVGSETGRGGFTF. Complete variable domain (other parts from reference TRBV29-1 and TRBJ1-2): SAVISQKPSRDICQRGTSLTIQCQVDSQVTMMFWYRQQPGQSLTLIATANQGSEATYESGFVIDKFPISRPNLTFSTLTVSNMSPEDSSIYLCSVGSETGRGGFTFGSGTRLTVV.

This chain joins TRBV20-1 and TRBJ2-1, with D perhaps TRBD2 (5 bases). The CDR3 totals 15 residues. V shed 0 bases and J shed 9 bases, with 18 bases lying between them. Looked up from germline, CDR1 is DFQATT and CDR2 is SNEGSKA (reference sequence). CDR3 residues: CSAREVRTGNSEQFF. The CDR3 region has the DNA TGCAGTGCTAGAGAAGTCCGGACGGGAAATAGTGAGCAGTTCTTC.

V gene TRBV2 combines with J gene TRBJ1-3; TRBD1 aligns across 7 bases. Germline loops: CDR1 SNHLY, CDR2 FYNNEI. The V and J ends lost 6 bases and 0 bases, in that order; junction bases with no gene match: 5. The CDR3 is 15 amino acids. The CDR3 DNA follows: TGTGCCAGCAGCGTAAGGGACAGCTCTGGAAACACCATATATTTT. It translates to CASSVRDSSGNTIYF.

V gene TRBV7-2 combines with J gene TRBJ2-2; D unclear. Trimming shortened V by 5 bases and J by 2 bases, and 9 bases separated the two germline ends. The CDR3 runs to 14 residues. CDR1 is SGHTA and CDR2 is FQGNSA in the germline V gene. Here the CDR3 reads CASSPWGNTGELFF. CDR3 nucleotide sequence: TGTGCCAGCAGCCCATGGGGAAACACCGGGGAGCTGTTTTTT.

This chain joins TRBV24-1 and TRBJ1-1; D possibly corresponds to TRBD1 (6 bases). This CDR3 has 13 amino acids. Germline V gene data show CDR1 as KGHDR and CDR2 as SFDVKD. Trimming left V 1 base short and J 7 bases short, with 9 bases between. CDR3 amino acids: CATSDFRGNEAFF. CDR3 DNA sequence: TGTGCCACCAGTGATTTTAGGGGGAATGAAGCTTTCTTT.

This chain uses TRBV10-3 with TRBJ1-2; 7 nucleotides match TRBD1. Trimming at V came to 0 bases and at J to 2 bases, leaving 0 bases not matched to a gene. CDR1 is ENHRY and CDR2 is SYGVKD in the germline V gene. This CDR3 spans 14 amino acids. The CDR3 DNA reads as TGTGCCATCAGTGAGTCGACAGGGAACTATGGCTACACCTTC. Its protein is CAISESTGNYGYTF.

Only a few counts were recorded for this clonotype. The chain is built from TRBV9 and TRBJ1-1; D uncertain. The V gene's germline CDR1 is SGDLS and CDR2 YYNGEE. Trimming shortened V by 5 bases and J by 1 base, and 12 bases separated the two germline ends. The CDR3 runs to 14 residues. This CDR3 is CASSRASANTEAFF. CDR3 bases: TGTGCCAGCAGTAGGGCGAGTGCGAACACTGAAGCTTTCTTT.

The rearrangement links TRBV7-3 to TRBJ1-1, with D possibly being TRBD1 (5 bases). There are 14 residues in the CDR3. Trimming cost V 5 bases and J 1 base, with 11 bases left between them. CDR1 is SGHTA, CDR2 FQGTGA, per germline. CDR3 in amino acids: CASSPGFENTEAFF. The CDR3 nucleotides are TGTGCCAGCAGCCCAGGGTTTGAGAACACTGAAGCTTTCTTT.

The genes are TRBV4-2 and TRBJ1-2, with 8 bases lining up with TRBD1. The CDR3 spans 14 residues. J lost 4 bases, V lost 4 bases, and 5 bases had no gene match. Germline-derived CDR1 and CDR2 are LGHNA and YNFKEQ. The DNA for the CDR3 is TGTGCCAGCAGCCGACAGGGGACCTTCTATGGCTACACCTTC. It yields the protein CASSRQGTFYGYTF.

This clonotype has at least ten counts. The J gene is TRBJ2-1, the V gene TRBV10-1, with D perhaps TRBD2 (5 bases). Trimming took off 3 bases at V and 6 bases at J, with 9 bases between the two ends. CDR1 is WNHNN, CDR2 SYGVQD, per germline (reference sequence). The length of the CDR3 is 13 residues. The CDR3 DNA follows: TGCGCCAGCAGTGATTCGGGAACCAATGAGCAGTTCTTC. Encoded protein: CASSDSGTNEQFF.

This clonotype showed up just a few times. The chain uses TRBV12-3 or TRBV12-4 and TRBJ2-3, with 8 bases lining up with TRBD2. The CDR3 consists of 17 residues. The junction had 12 bases not matched to a gene; V was cut back by 5 bases and J by 2 bases. The CDR3 DNA sequence: TGTGCCAGCAGTGAAGCGGGGGCCTCTTCTTACACAGATACGCAGTATTTT. It codes for CASSEAGASSYTDTQYF.

This chain connects TRBV5-1 to TRBJ1-1; D gene unclear. Trimming removed 4 bases from V and 8 bases from J, with 21 bases in between. This CDR3 is built from 15 residues. CDR1 is SGHRS and CDR2 is YFSETQ in the germline V gene. This CDR3 reads CASSLRERGTGEAFF. The CDR3 DNA follows: TGCGCCAGCAGCCTCAGAGAACGGGGAACGGGGGAAGCTTTCTTT.

This clonotype came up many times. V usage is TRBV5-1 and J usage is TRBJ1-1; 7 bases fit TRBD1. The CDR3 loop spans 12 amino acids. V lost 4 bases, J lost 6 bases, and 3 bases stayed unmatched. CDR1 SGHRS and CDR2 YFSETQ come from the germline V gene. The CDR3 region has the DNA TGCGCCAGCAGCGAGACAGGGTCTGAAGCTTTCTTT. Its protein product is CASSETGSEAFF.

The V call is TRBV20-1, the J call TRBJ1-6; 9 nucleotides line up with TRBD1. This CDR3 has 14 amino acids. Germline V gives CDR1 DFQATT, CDR2 SNEGSKA (reference sequence). V lost 5 bases to trimming and J lost 10 bases; unmatched junction nucleotides: 9. The CDR3 region is CSAYGQGKGSPLHF. CDR3 bases: TGCAGTGCTTACGGACAGGGGAAAGGGTCACCCCTCCACTTT.

This chain connects TRBV19 to TRBJ2-3, with 8 bases lining up with TRBD2. Germline-derived CDR1 and CDR2 are LNHDA and SQIVND (reference sequence). This CDR3 comprises 11 residues. V trimming: 4 bases; J trimming: 10 bases; junction bases outside the gene matches: 1. CDR3 region: CASSRAGAQYF. The CDR3, as DNA: TGTGCCAGTAGTAGAGCGGGGGCGCAGTATTTT. Full variable domain (rest looked up from reference TRBV19 and TRBJ2-3): DGGITQSPKYLFRKEGQNVTLSCEQNLNHDAMYWYRQDPGQGLRLIYYSQIVNDFQKGDIAEGYSVSREKKESFPLTVTSAQKNPTAFYLCASSRAGAQYFGPGTRLTVL.